The present entry profiles one TCR beta chain with its context. Its binding antigen is unknown. No clone much larger than this one lies a single base away; base qualities are absent. One collaborating source in Seattle enrolled patients during active infection and followed them longitudinally through the course of disease. The collaborating institutions used their own protocols to collect whole blood in K2EDTA tubes. For TCRbeta analysis, collaborators shipped samples as frozen whole blood, isolated PBMCs, or DNA extracted from either of those sample types. The immunoSEQ Assay, a bias-controlled multiplex PCR, was used to amplify TCRbeta CDR3 regions from genomic DNA. On the study's bioinformatics: The number of nucleated cells in each sample was estimated by amplification of reference gene primers within the assay. To quantify the absolute abundance of each unique TCRbeta CDR3 rearrangement, sequence reads were collapsed and filtered. For each sample, productive Simpson clonality was calculated by taking the square root of Simpson's diversity index across productive rearrangements. TCRdb provides this immuneACCESS table in a form limited to in-frame rearrangements. Some clones are lacking; in checked studies, under half of them reflect an unresolved V gene, and why the rest are absent is not known. That table is the source of V, J and clone size, and D and trimming were worked out from the DNA. Counted in this sample were approximately 250,000 clones; 65% to 90% of them appeared once. Approximately 14% of the sample is in the top ten clones.

This entry comes from a study of blood T cell repertoires in COVID-19 (dated by TCRdb to 2020 to 2022). Regarding the research as a whole: The collaborator samples originated in the United States, Italy and Spain and spanned the acute and convalescent phases of COVID-19. The repertoires were released in a freely available public database meant as a resource for research on the immune response to SARS-CoV-2. The prospective study material was composed of cDNA or gDNA derived from T cells, B-cell-depleted T cells, or PBMCs. Deeply sampled blood TCRbeta repertoires from subjects exposed to, actively infected with, or recovered from COVID-19 were included in the dataset. The samples were drawn from two sources: the first 160 participants of the ongoing ImmuneRACE study, and 1,200 or so subjects contributed by 6 global collaborators. Where HLA class I and class II types were available, the types were taken from metadata supplied by the sample provider, not from assay-based typing. The sample metadata nearly always contained a de-identified subject ID, COVID-19 status, age in years and sex. The paper's findings and limits, for the study overall: The amount of clinical and demographic metadata varied by source and participant and was provided uncurated.

Sequenced: peripheral blood. The TCR originated in a woman between 65 and 79 years old with COVID-19, enrolled during active disease.

The CDR3 corresponds to CSFQRSTYGYTF. The sequenced DNA is TGCAGTTTCCAACGGAGCACCTATGGCTACACCTTC. In this chain, TRBV29-1 is recombined with TRBJ1-2; a confident D gene designation cannot be given. The CDR3, from cysteine to phenylalanine, totals 12 residues. The CDR3 DNA has 36 bases and is translated from base 1. As encoded in the germline V gene, CDR1 is SQVTM while CDR2 is ANQGSEA.